The 19 T cell receptor beta chains reported below all come from one sample, sequenced in a study of read filtering for tumor transcriptome and immune sequencing. Molecular barcoded adaptors covering alpha/delta and beta/gamma chains were used on around 400 ng RNA. TCRdb re-called the reads with MiXCR, one entry per CDR3 protein. The sample has 30,000 to 40,000 distinct CDR3 sequences, 11% to 15% seen once; the top ten hold roughly 18%. The specimen sequenced was a population of CD138-negative cells sorted from bone marrow. These receptors were collected from a donor at least 40 years old with multiple myeloma.

This clonotype has at least ten counts. This chain joins TRBV30 and TRBJ1-1; 7 nucleotides align to TRBD1. J lost 8 bases, V lost 5 bases, and 5 bases had no gene match. In germline, CDR1 is GTSNPN, CDR2 SVGIG (reference sequence). CDR3 length equals 11 residues. The CDR3 spells CAWREGAEAFF. The DNA of the CDR3 is TGTGCCTGGCGGGAGGGGGCAGAAGCTTTCTTT.

This clonotype was detected many times. The chain recombines TRBV7-2 with TRBJ1-2, with 7 bases identical to TRBD1. V trimming: 0 bases; J trimming: 2 bases; junction bases outside the gene matches: 3. Germline V gives CDR1 SGHTA, CDR2 FQGNSA. This CDR3 contains 15 residues. The CDR3 spells CASSLALQGNYGYTF. The CDR3, as DNA: TGTGCCAGCAGCTTAGCCCTACAGGGGAACTATGGCTACACCTTC.

The sample holds many counts of this clonotype. This chain links TRBV27 with TRBJ1-5; unclear D gene. The CDR3 sequence is 12 residues long. V lost 5 bases to trimming and J lost 4 bases, with 6 bases between them. The germline gives CDR1 MNHEY, CDR2 SMNVEV (reference sequence). CDR3 region: CASSPGNQPQHF. Written as DNA, the CDR3 is TGTGCCAGCAGTCCCGGTAATCAGCCCCAGCATTTT.

Regarding this clonotype: Germline is not matched at one junction end, which may reflect a read error. This chain connects TRBV5-1 to TRBJ2-5; the D gene is possibly TRBD2 (5 bases). Germline loops: CDR1 SGHRS, CDR2 YFSETQ. This CDR3 has 11 amino acids. The DNA for the CDR3 is TGTGCCAGCGGTTTGAAAGAGACCCAGTACTTC. The encoded protein is CASGLKETQYF.

A word on this clonotype: Its ends do not fully match the called genes, so a read error is possible. This chain joins TRBV20-1 and TRBJ2-1, with D possibly matching TRBD1 (5 bases). The CDR3 spans 14 residues. CDR1 and CDR2 (germline): DFQATT, SNEGSKA (reference sequence). In DNA, the CDR3 is TGCAGTGCGCAGGGTGATACCTCCTACAATGAGCTGGTCTTC. Amino acid sequence: CSAQGDTSYNELVF.

This clonotype was detected ten times or more. The chain combines TRBV6-6 with TRBJ1-2; D gene ambiguous. Germline CDR1 MNHNY, CDR2 SVGAGI (reference sequence). The CDR3 extends over 11 amino acids. The V and J ends lost 6 bases and 5 bases respectively, with 7 bases between them. CDR3 sequence (DNA): TGTGCCAGCAGCCCCGAGTATGGCTACACCTTC. Residues: CASSPEYGYTF.

This clonotype was recorded many times. This rearrangement joins TRBV4-1 to TRBJ1-3, with D perhaps matching TRBD1 (5 bases). Deletions cut 0 bases from V and 2 bases from J, with 14 bases between. This CDR3 region has 17 residues. CDR1 is MGHRA, CDR2 YSYEKL, per germline. In DNA, the CDR3 is TGCGCCAGCAGCCAAGACCCCCCAGGGTCACCTGGAAACACCATATATTTT. Amino acid sequence: CASSQDPPGSPGNTIYF.

This clonotype was counted at least ten times. Written as DNA, the CDR3 is TGCAGTGCTAGAGATTTAGGCAGGGGGCAAGAGACCCAGTACTTC. Translating gives CSARDLGRGQETQYF. The chain joins TRBV20-1 to TRBJ2-5, with 7 bases that match TRBD1. The V and J ends lost 0 bases and 2 bases, in that order; junction bases with no gene match: 6. The CDR3 is made up of 15 amino acids. Germline loops: CDR1 DFQATT, CDR2 SNEGSKA (reference sequence).

Remarks on this clonotype: This may arise from a read error, as a much more abundant clone is one base away. This rearrangement joins TRBV11-3 to TRBJ2-7; 7 bases line up with TRBD1. The length of the CDR3 is 13 residues. Germline-derived CDR1 and CDR2 are SGHNT and YENEEA. This CDR3 reads CAGSPGPGQEQYF. CDR3 DNA: TGTGCCGGCAGTCCAGGCCCGGGACAGGAGCAGTACTTC.

This clonotype was found many times. This chain connects TRBV28 to TRBJ1-1, with D possibly TRBD1 on 5 matching bases. V lost 5 bases, J lost 1 base, and 17 bases lay in between. This CDR3 is built from 16 residues. Germline V gene sequence: CDR1 MDHEN, CDR2 SYDVKM. The CDR3 sequence is CASSISGWGTNTEAFF. In DNA, the CDR3 is TGTGCCAGCAGTATCTCCGGGTGGGGCACGAACACTGAAGCTTTCTTT.

This clonotype was observed at least ten times. The chain is built from TRBV20-1 and TRBJ2-3; TRBD2 matches at 16 bases. V lost 6 bases, J lost 3 bases, and 9 bases stayed unmatched. The V gene's germline CDR1 is DFQATT and CDR2 SNEGSKA (reference sequence). This CDR3 is built from 17 residues. This chain's CDR3 is CSAKGLAGGRSTDTQYF. In nucleotides, the CDR3 is TGCAGTGCCAAGGGACTAGCGGGGGGGCGTAGTACAGATACGCAGTATTTT.

About this clonotype: With a much larger clone just one base away, this may be a read error. V is TRBV3-1 and J is TRBJ1-5; D gene unclear. Germline assignment: CDR1 LGHDT and CDR2 YNNKEL (reference sequence). CDR3 size: 12 residues. The CDR3, as DNA: TGTGCCAGCAGCCACCGGAATCAGCCCCGGCATTTT. It yields the protein CASSHRNQPRHF.

There are many counts of this clonotype. The chain employs TRBV6-2 or TRBV6-3 and TRBJ2-7; 9 nucleotides agree with TRBD1. Germline CDR1 reads MNHEY; CDR2 reads SVGEGT. V dropped 5 bases and J dropped 2; count of bases not matched to a gene: 4. This CDR3 region has 14 residues. The CDR3 region has the DNA TGTGCCAGCAGTGAGGACAGGGGCCCCTACGAGCAGTACTTC. Its translation: CASSEDRGPYEQYF.

The gene calls are TRBV5-1 and TRBJ2-6; 7 nucleotides match TRBD1. Germline-derived CDR1 and CDR2 are SGHRS and YFSETQ. The V segment lost 6 bases and the J segment 0 bases; nucleotides outside the gene matches: 9. The CDR3 loop spans 17 amino acids. The CDR3 DNA sequence: TGCGCCAGCAACCTACAGGGGTTTAGCTCTGGGGCCAACGTCCTGACTTTC. Translation gives CASNLQGFSSGANVLTF.

This clonotype has ten or more counts. This chain joins TRBV27 and TRBJ2-1; unclear D gene. In germline, CDR1 is MNHEY, CDR2 SMNVEV (reference sequence). The CDR3 runs 12 residues. Trimming stripped 3 bases from V and 5 bases from J, with 5 bases between. The CDR3 here is CASSLTDNEQFF. The CDR3 DNA reads TGTGCCAGCAGTTTGACTGACAATGAGCAGTTCTTC.

This clonotype was picked up a small number of times. The J gene is TRBJ1-1, the V gene TRBV18, with D maybe TRBD1 (5 bases). CDR3 size: 17 residues. Germline CDR1 is KGHSH and CDR2 is LQKENI. The germline V and J ends were trimmed by 0 bases and 2 bases, with 16 bases remaining between them. CDR3 protein: CASSPPMGEVYNTEAFF. Here the CDR3 DNA reads TGTGCCAGCTCACCACCCATGGGGGAGGTTTATAACACTGAAGCTTTCTTT.

This clonotype was seen repeatedly, ten times or more. The V and J genes are TRBV20-1 and TRBJ2-7, with D possibly matching TRBD2 (5 bases). This CDR3 has 13 amino acids. The ends were cut back, 4 bases at V and 6 bases at J, with 16 bases in the middle. In germline, CDR1 is DFQATT, CDR2 SNEGSKA (reference sequence). CDR3 residues: CSATRPGFREQYF. CDR3 bases: TGCAGTGCTACCCGCCCGGGGTTCCGCGAGCAGTACTTC.

Ten or more counts support this clonotype. The rearrangement joins TRBV20-1 to TRBJ2-5; TRBD2 matches at 7 bases. CDR1 is DFQATT and CDR2 is SNEGSKA in the germline V gene (reference sequence). The V gene end was trimmed by 5 bases and the J gene end by 5 bases; junction bases not matched to a gene: 11. The CDR3 consists of 14 residues. CDR3 bases: TGCAGTGCTTTTAGCGGGTCCGAGCGGGAGACCCAGTACTTC. Translated: CSAFSGSERETQYF.

With regard to this clonotype: The CDR3 does not close with the conserved phenylalanine or tryptophan, likely indicating a read error. This chain connects TRBV7-8 to TRBJ1-6; D remains ambiguous. V dropped 5 bases and J dropped 7 bases, with 18 bases sitting between them. Germline V CDR1 and CDR2: SGHVS, FQNEAQ. This CDR3 comprises 16 residues. CDR3 nucleotide sequence: TGTGCCAGCAGCCCTAGGACCTCCGGAACCAATTCACCCCTCCACATG. Its translation is CASSPRTSGTNSPLHM.